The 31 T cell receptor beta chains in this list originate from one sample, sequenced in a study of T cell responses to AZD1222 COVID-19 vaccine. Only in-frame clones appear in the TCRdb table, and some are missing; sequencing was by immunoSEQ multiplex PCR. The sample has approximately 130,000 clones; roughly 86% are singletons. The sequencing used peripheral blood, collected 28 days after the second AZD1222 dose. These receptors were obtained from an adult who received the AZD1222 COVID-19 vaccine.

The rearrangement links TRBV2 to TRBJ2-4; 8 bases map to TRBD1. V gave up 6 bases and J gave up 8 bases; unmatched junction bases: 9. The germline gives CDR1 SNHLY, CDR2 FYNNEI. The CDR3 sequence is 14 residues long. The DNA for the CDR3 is TGTGCCAGCAGGATAGGACAGGGAGGAGACATTCAGTACTTC. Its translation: CASRIGQGGDIQYF.

The CDR3 DNA is TGTGCCAGCAGCTTAGGGGGTACGAACACTGAAGCTTTCTTT. It encodes CASSLGGTNTEAFF. The chain uses TRBV7-9 and TRBJ1-1; D uncertain. This CDR3 is built from 14 residues. Deletions cut 1 base from V and 1 base from J, with 7 bases between. Germline CDR1 reads SEHNR; CDR2 reads FQNEAQ (reference sequence).

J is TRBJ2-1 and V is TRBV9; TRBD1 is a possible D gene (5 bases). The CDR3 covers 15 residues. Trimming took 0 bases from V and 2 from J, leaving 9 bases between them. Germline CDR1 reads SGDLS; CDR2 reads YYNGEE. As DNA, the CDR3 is TGTGCCAGCAGCGTAGGGCAGGGCGCCTACAATGAGCAGTTCTTC. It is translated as CASSVGQGAYNEQFF. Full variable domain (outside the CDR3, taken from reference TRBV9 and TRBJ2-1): DSGVTQTPKHLITATGQRVTLRCSPRSGDLSVYWYQQSLDQGLQFLIQYYNGEERAKGNILERFSAQQFPDLHSELNLSSLELGDSALYFCASSVGQGAYNEQFFGPGTRLTVL.

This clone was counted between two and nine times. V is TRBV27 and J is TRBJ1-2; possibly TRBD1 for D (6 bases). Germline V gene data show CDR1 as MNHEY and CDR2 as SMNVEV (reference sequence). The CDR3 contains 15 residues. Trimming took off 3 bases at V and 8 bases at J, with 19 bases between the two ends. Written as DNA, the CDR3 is TGTGCCAGCAGTTTCACCCCCGGGCCCAGGGGAGGCTACACCTTC. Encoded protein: CASSFTPGPRGGYTF.

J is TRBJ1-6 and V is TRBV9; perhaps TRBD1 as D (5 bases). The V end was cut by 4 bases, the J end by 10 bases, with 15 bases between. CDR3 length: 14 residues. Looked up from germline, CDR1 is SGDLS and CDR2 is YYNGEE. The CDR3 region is CASSTHTRDSPLHF. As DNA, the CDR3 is TGTGCCAGCAGCACCCACACCAGGGACTCACCCCTCCACTTT. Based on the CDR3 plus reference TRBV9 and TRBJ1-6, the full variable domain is DSGVTQTPKHLITATGQRVTLRCSPRSGDLSVYWYQQSLDQGLQFLIQYYNGEERAKGNILERFSAQQFPDLHSELNLSSLELGDSALYFCASSTHTRDSPLHFGNGTRLTVT.

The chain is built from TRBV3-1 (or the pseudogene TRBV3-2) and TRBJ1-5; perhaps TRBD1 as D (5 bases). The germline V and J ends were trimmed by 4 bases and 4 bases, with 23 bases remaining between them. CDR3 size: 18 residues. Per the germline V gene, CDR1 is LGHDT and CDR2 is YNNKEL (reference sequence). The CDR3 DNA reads TGTGCCAGCAGCCCCCACCCGGGGCAGCAAGGAGGGAATCAGCCCCAGCATTTT. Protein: CASSPHPGQQGGNQPQHF.

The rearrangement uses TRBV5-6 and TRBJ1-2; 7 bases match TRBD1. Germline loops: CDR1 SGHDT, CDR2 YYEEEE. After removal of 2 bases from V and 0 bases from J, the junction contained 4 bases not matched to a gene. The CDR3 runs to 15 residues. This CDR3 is CASSFWDSANYGYTF. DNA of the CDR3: TGTGCCAGCAGCTTCTGGGACAGTGCTAACTATGGCTACACCTTC.

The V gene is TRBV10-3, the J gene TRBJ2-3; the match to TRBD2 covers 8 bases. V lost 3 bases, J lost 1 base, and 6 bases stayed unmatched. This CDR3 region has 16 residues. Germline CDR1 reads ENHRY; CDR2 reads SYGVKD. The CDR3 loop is CAISELAGTGTDTQYF. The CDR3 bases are TGTGCCATCAGTGAATTAGCGGGAACGGGCACAGATACGCAGTATTTT.

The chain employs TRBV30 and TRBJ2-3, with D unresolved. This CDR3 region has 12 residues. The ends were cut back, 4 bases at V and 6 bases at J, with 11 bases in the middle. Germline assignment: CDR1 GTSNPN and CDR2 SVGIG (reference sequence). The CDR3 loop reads CAWNEQVDTQYF. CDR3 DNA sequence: TGTGCCTGGAATGAGCAGGTCGATACGCAGTATTTT.

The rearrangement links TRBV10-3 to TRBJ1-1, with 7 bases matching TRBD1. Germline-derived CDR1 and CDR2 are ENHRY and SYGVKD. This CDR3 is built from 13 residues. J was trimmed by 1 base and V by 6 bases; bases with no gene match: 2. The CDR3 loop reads CAIRGQPNTEAFF. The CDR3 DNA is TGTGCCATCAGGGGACAGCCGAACACTGAAGCTTTCTTT.

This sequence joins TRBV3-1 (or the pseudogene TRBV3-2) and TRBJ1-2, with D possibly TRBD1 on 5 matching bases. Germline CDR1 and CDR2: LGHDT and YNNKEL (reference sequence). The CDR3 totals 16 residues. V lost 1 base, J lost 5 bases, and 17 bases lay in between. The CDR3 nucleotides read TGTGCCAGCAGCCAAGGAGCGGAAACAGGCCATTATGGCTACACCTTC. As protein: CASSQGAETGHYGYTF.

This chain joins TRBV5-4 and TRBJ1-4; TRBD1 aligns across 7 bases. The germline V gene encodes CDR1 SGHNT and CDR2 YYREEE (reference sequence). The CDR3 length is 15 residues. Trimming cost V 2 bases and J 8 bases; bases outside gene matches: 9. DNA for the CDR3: TGTGCCAGCAGCTTCCGGGACAGCCTTCGAGAAAAACTGTTTTTT. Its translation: CASSFRDSLREKLFF.

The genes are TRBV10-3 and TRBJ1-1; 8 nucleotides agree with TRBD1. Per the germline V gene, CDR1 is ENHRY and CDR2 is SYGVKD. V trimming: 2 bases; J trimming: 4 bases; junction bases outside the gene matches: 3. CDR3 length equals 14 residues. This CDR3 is CAISEGDRSTEAFF. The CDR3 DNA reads TGTGCCATCAGTGAGGGGGACAGGTCCACTGAAGCTTTCTTT.

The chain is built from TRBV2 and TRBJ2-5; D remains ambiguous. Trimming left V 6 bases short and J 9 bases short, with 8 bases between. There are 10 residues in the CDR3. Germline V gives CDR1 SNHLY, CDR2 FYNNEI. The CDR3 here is CASSLQAQYF. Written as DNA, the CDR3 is TGTGCCAGCAGCCTTCAAGCCCAGTACTTC.

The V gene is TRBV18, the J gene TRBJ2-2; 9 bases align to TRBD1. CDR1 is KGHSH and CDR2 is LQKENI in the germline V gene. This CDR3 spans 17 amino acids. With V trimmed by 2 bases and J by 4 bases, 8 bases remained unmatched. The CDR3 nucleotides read TGTGCCAGCTCACCATATGCCGGGACAGGGACCACCGGGGAGCTGTTTTTT. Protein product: CASSPYAGTGTTGELFF.

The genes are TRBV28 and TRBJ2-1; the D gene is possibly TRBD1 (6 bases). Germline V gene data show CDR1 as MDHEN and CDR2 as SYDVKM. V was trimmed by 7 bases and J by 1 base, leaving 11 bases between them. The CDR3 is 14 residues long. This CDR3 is CASTGQGSYNEQFF. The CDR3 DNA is TGTGCCAGCACGGGGCAGGGGTCCTACAATGAGCAGTTCTTC.

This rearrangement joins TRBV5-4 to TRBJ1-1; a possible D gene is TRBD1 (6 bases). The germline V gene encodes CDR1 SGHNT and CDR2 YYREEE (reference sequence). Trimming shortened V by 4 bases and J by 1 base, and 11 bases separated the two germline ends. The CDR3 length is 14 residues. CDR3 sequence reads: CASSRTGRNTEAFF. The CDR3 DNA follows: TGTGCCAGCAGCCGAACAGGGCGGAACACTGAAGCTTTCTTT.

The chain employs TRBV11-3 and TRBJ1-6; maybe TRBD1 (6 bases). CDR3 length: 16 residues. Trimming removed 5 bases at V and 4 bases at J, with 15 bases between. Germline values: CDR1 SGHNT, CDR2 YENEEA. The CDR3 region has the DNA TGTGCCAGCAGCACCAGACAGGTGCAATATAATTCACCCCTCCACTTT. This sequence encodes CASSTRQVQYNSPLHF. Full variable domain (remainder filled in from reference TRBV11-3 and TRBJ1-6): EAGVVQSPRYKIIEKKQPVAFWCNPISGHNTLYWYLQNLGQGPELLIRYENEEAVDDSQLPKDRFSAERLKGVDSTLKIQPAELGDSAVYLCASSTRQVQYNSPLHFGNGTRLTVT.

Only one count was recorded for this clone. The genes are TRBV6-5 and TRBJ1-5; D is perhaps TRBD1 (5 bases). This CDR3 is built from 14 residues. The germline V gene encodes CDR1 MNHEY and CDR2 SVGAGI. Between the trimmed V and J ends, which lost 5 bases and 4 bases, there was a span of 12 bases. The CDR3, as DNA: TGTGCCAGCAGTCAACAGGTGCGAAATCAGCCCCAGCATTTT. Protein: CASSQQVRNQPQHF.

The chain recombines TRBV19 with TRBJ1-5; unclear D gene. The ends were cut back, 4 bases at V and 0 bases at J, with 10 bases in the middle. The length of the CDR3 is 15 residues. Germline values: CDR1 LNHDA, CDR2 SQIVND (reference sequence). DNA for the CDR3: TGTGCCAGTAGTAGAGGGCGGTATAGCAATCAGCCCCAGCATTTT. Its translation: CASSRGRYSNQPQHF.

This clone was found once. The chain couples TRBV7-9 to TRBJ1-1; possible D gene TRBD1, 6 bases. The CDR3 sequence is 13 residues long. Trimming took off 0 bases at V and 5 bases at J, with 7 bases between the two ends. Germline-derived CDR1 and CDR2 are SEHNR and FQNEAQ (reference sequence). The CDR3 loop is CASSLADRTEAFF. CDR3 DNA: TGTGCCAGCAGCTTAGCCGACAGGACTGAAGCTTTCTTT.

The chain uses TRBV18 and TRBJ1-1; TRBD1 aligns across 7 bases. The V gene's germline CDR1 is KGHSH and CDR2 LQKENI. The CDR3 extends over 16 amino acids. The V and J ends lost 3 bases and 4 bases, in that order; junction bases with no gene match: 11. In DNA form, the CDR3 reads TGTGCCAGCTCACCTTTCCGGGACAGTCTCTTCACTGAAGCTTTCTTT. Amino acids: CASSPFRDSLFTEAFF.

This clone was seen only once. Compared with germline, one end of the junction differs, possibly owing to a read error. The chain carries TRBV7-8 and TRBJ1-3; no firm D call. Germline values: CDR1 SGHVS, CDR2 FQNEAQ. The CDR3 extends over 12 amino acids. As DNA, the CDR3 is TGTGCCAGCAGCCCACTTGGAGACACCATATATTTT. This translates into CASSPLGDTIYF.

CDR3 sequence: CASGLVSLYRSSYEQYF. The CDR3 DNA sequence: TGTGCTAGTGGTTTGGTATCCCTCTACAGGAGCTCCTACGAGCAGTACTTC. The rearrangement links TRBV12-5 to TRBJ2-7; perhaps TRBD1 as D (5 bases). Trimming stripped 0 bases from V and 0 bases from J, with 15 bases between. The germline V gene has CDR1 LGHNT and CDR2 FRNRAP. The CDR3 sequence is 17 residues long.

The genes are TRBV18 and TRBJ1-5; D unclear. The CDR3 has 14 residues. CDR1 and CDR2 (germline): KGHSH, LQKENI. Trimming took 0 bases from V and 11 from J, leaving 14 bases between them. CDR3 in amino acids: CASSPPAQPLTQHF. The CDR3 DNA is TGTGCCAGCTCACCACCTGCACAGCCTTTGACCCAGCATTTT.

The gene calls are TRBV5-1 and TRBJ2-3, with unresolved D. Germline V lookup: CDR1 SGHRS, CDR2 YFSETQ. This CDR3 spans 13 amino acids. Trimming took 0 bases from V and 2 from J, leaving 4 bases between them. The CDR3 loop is CASSLDATDTQYF. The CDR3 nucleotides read TGCGCCAGCAGCTTGGACGCCACAGATACGCAGTATTTT.

This CDR3 reads CASSPRSGAYNSPLHF. Here the CDR3 DNA reads TGTGCCAGCTCACCTCGTAGCGGCGCTTATAATTCACCCCTCCACTTT. This rearrangement joins TRBV18 to TRBJ1-6; unclear D gene. V dropped 3 bases and J dropped 4 bases, with 13 bases sitting between them. This CDR3 is built from 16 residues. The germline V gene encodes CDR1 KGHSH and CDR2 LQKENI.

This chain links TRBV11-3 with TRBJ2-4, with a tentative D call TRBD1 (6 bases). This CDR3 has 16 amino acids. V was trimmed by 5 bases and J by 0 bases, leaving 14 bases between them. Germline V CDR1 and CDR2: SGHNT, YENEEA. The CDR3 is CASSARQALAKNIQYF. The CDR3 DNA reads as TGTGCCAGCAGCGCTCGACAGGCACTAGCCAAAAACATTCAGTACTTC. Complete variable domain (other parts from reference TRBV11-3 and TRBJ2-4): EAGVVQSPRYKIIEKKQPVAFWCNPISGHNTLYWYLQNLGQGPELLIRYENEEAVDDSQLPKDRFSAERLKGVDSTLKIQPAELGDSAVYLCASSARQALAKNIQYFGAGTRLSVL.

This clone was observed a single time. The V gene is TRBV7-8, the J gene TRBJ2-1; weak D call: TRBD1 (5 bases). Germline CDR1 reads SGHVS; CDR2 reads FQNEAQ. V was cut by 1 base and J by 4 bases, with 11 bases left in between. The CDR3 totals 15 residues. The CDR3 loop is CASSLGRVVYNEQFF. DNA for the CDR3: TGTGCCAGCAGCTTAGGCAGGGTCGTTTACAATGAGCAGTTCTTC. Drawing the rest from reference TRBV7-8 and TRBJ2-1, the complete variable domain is GAGVSQSPRYKVAKRGQDVALRCDPISGHVSLFWYQQALGQGPEFLTYFQNEAQLDKSGLPSDRFFAERPEGSVSTLKIQRTQQEDSAVYLCASSLGRVVYNEQFFGPGTRLTVL.

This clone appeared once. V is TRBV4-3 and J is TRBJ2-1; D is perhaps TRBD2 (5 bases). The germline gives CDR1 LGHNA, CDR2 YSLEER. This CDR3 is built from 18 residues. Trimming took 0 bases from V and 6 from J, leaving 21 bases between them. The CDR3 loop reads CASSQEVRGAALGNEQFF. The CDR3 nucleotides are TGCGCCAGCAGCCAAGAAGTTCGAGGAGCGGCACTCGGCAATGAGCAGTTCTTC.

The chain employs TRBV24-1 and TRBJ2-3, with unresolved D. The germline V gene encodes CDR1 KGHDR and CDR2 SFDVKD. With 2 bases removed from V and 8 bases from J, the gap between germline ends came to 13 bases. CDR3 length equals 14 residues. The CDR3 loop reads CATSDWTAGPTQYF. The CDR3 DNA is TGTGCCACCAGTGATTGGACCGCCGGCCCTACGCAGTATTTT.